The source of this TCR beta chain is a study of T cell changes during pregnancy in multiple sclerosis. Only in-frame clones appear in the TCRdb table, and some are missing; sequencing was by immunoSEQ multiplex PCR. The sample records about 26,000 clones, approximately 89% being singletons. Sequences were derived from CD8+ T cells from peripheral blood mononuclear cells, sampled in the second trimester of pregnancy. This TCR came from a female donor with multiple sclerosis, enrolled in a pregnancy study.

CDR3 amino acids: CASSFGGSDNEQFF. CDR3 in DNA: TGTGCCAGCAGCTTCGGGGGGAGCGACAATGAGCAGTTCTTC. V usage is TRBV5-4 and J usage is TRBJ2-1; 7 bases match TRBD2. Trimming at V came to 2 bases and at J to 5 bases, leaving 4 bases not matched to a gene. Germline V gene lookup returns CDR1 SGHNT and CDR2 YYREEE (reference sequence). CDR3 length: 14 residues.